This record looks at one TCR beta chain sequence and its context. Using immunoSEQ multiplex PCR, the repertoire was profiled, and TCRdb retains in-frame clones only, with some absent. The data contain under 70,000 clones, 85% to 90% of them singletons. The source of the sample is a study of cytomegalovirus exposure and HLA in healthy donors. CDR3 length equals 16 residues. V was pared by 5 bases and J by 8 bases, with 22 bases between. CDR1 is SEHNR, CDR2 FQNEAQ, per germline (reference sequence). The receptor's source is a woman under 30 in good health and CMV-seronegative. Source material: PBMCs. The chain joins TRBV7-9 to TRBJ2-1; a weak D match, TRBD1 (8 bases). The DNA for the CDR3 is TGTGCCAGCAGCACCCGGGACAGGCCCCGGGGGGATGAGCAGTTCTTC. It is translated as CASSTRDRPRGDEQFF.